This TCR beta chain stems from a study of beta chain features in type 1 diabetes. Study at large: Patient and healthy donor groups were alike in age, gender and cell yields. Examined across all samples were around 110,000,000 sorted cells.

Sampling consisted of one heparinised blood draw per donor, averaging around 100 mL. As to this clone: Its antigen is not known.

Expressed TCRB transcripts got sequenced, as all isolated RNA was reverse transcribed. Some clones are missing from TCRdb's copy, which holds only in-frame ones; the method was immunoSEQ multiplex PCR. The sample lists 430,000 or so clones, 10% to 12% occurring once. The CDR3 runs 13 residues. Study-wide points: Patients with Type 1 diabetes showed moderately but significantly shorter TCRB CDR3s in all four CD4+ subsets.

This clonotype was obtained from a woman under 30 in good health. The chain carries TRBV21-1 and TRBJ2-5; the table calls TRBD2, which could not be checked here. TRBV21-1 is reported as a pseudogene. Sequencing input: naive CD4+ T cells from blood. The CDR3 here is CASSWVSAETQYF. As DNA, the CDR3 is TGTGCCAGCAGCTGGGTTAGCGCGGAGACCCAGTACTTC.